The rows below give T cell receptor beta chains drawn from one sample of a study of cytomegalovirus exposure and HLA in healthy donors. Libraries were prepared by immunoSEQ multiplex PCR; TCRdb keeps only in-frame clonotypes and omits some of them. The data show about 200,000 clones, about three quarters seen once. The sequenced sample was PBMCs. The source is a male donor in good health and CMV-seronegative. Each CDR3 is given with its conserved first and last residue. Each record gives: J gene, V gene, D gene, clone size, CDR3 protein, CDR3 DNA. The D gene is left open where the match is weak. Clone size is not always given. Where it is, it says once, few, many or a class for expanded clones.

TRBJ1-2 | TRBV4-3 | - | - | CASSPRGTLVGYTF | TGCGCCAGCAGCCCCCGTGGGACACTGGTGGGCTACACCTTC
TRBJ1-1 | TRBV6-5 | TRBD1 | - | CASRYHGQGVAFF | TGTGCCAGCAGATACCACGGACAGGGAGTAGCTTTCTTT
TRBJ1-5 | TRBV28 | TRBD1 | - | CASSARTGGNGQPQHF | TGTGCCAGCAGTGCCAGGACAGGGGGTAACGGGCAGCCCCAGCATTTT
TRBJ2-3 | TRBV9 | TRBD1 | few | CASSDGQGTDTQYF | TGTGCCAGCAGCGACGGACAGGGAACAGATACGCAGTATTTT
TRBJ1-1 | TRBV29-1 | - | few | CSVEGGGNTEAFF | TGCAGCGTTGAAGGGGGGGGAAACACTGAAGCTTTCTTT
TRBJ2-5 | TRBV2 | TRBD2 | - | CATGPLAGGGETQYF | TGTGCCACCGGGCCGCTAGCGGGGGGTGGGGAGACCCAGTACTTC
TRBJ1-5 | TRBV15 | - | - | CATSRDGQINQPQHF | TGTGCCACCAGCAGAGACGGTCAAATCAATCAGCCCCAGCATTTT
TRBJ1-2 | TRBV7-3 | TRBD1 | - | CASSLDREGGYTF | TGTGCCAGCAGCTTAGACAGGGAAGGTGGCTACACCTTC
TRBJ1-4 | TRBV27 | - | - | CASSSRGWANEKLFF | TGTGCCAGCAGTTCCCGGGGGTGGGCTAATGAAAAACTGTTTTTT
TRBJ1-2 | TRBV4-3 | TRBD1 | - | CASSQQTGFDYGYTF | TGCGCCAGCAGCCAGCAGACAGGGTTTGACTATGGCTACACCTTC
TRBJ2-7 | TRBV19 | TRBD1 | - | CASSTFAPAQGAGYEQYF | TGTGCCAGTAGTACATTCGCTCCCGCACAGGGGGCAGGCTACGAGCAGTACTTC
TRBJ2-3 | TRBV5-1 | TRBD2 | - | CASSLEVAGRQYF | TGCGCCAGCAGCTTGGAGGTAGCGGGACGGCAGTATTTT
TRBJ2-1 | TRBV19 | - | - | CASSPFSYNEQFF | TGTGCCAGTAGCCCTTTCTCCTACAATGAGCAGTTCTTC
TRBJ2-7 | TRBV20-1 | - | - | CSLPGQYF | TGCAGCCTGCCCGGGCAGTACTTC
TRBJ1-6 | TRBV2 | TRBD1 | - | CASSFGGDRAVSPLHF | TGTGCCAGCAGTTTTGGCGGGGACAGAGCGGTTTCACCCCTCCACTTT
TRBJ2-5 | TRBV7-6 | - | - | CASSLANRGGETQYF | TGTGCCAGCAGCTTAGCCAACAGGGGAGGAGAGACCCAGTACTTC
TRBJ1-2 | TRBV15 | TRBD1 | - | CATSIDRGANYGYTF | TGTGCCACCAGCATCGACAGGGGAGCTAACTATGGCTACACCTTC
TRBJ1-4 | TRBV11-2 | - | - | CASSSGINEKLFF | TGTGCCAGCAGCTCAGGGATTAATGAAAAACTGTTTTTT
TRBJ2-7 | TRBV21-1 | - | once | CASSYPPGQAYEQYF | TGTGCCAGCAGCTATCCTCCGGGACAGGCCTACGAGCAGTACTTC
TRBJ2-7 | TRBV15 | - | - | CATSRSDSPSYEQYF | TGTGCCACCAGCCGATCGGACAGTCCCTCCTACGAGCAGTACTTC
TRBJ1-5 | TRBV7-2 | TRBD1 | - | CASSLDRGRNQPQHF | TGTGCCAGCAGCTTAGACAGGGGGCGAAATCAGCCCCAGCATTTT
TRBJ1-1 | TRBV9 | TRBD1 | few | CASRAYRGNTEAFF | TGTGCCAGCAGGGCTTACAGGGGGAACACTGAAGCTTTCTTT
TRBJ2-2 | TRBV4-1 | - | - | CASSQETGAAGELFF | TGCGCCAGCAGCCAAGAAACGGGAGCGGCCGGGGAGCTGTTTTTT
TRBJ2-5 | TRBV9 | TRBD2 | once | CASSPGGPWETQYF | TGTGCCAGCAGCCCGGGAGGCCCTTGGGAGACCCAGTACTTC
TRBJ2-3 | TRBV19 | TRBD2 | - | CASRPSGGRRTDTQYF | TGTGCCAGTAGGCCCTCCGGCGGGAGAAGGACAGATACGCAGTATTTT
TRBJ2-1 | TRBV5-6 | TRBD1 | once | CASSLRDRGHNEQFF | TGTGCCAGCAGCCTCCGGGACAGGGGTCACAATGAGCAGTTCTTC
TRBJ2-3 | TRBV9 | - | - | CASTPLPGSTDTQYF | TGTGCCAGCACCCCTCTTCCGGGTAGCACAGATACGCAGTATTTT
TRBJ2-1 | TRBV4-3 | TRBD2 | - | CASSQEESWRESFYEQFF | TGCGCCAGCAGCCAAGAAGAATCGTGGCGGGAGAGTTTCTATGAGCAGTTCTTC
TRBJ1-1 | TRBV7-2 | - | - | CASSFWGMNTEAFF | TGTGCCAGCAGCTTCTGGGGCATGAACACTGAAGCTTTCTTT
TRBJ2-2 | TRBV19 | - | - | CASSMFGGPGVTGELFF | TGTGCCAGTAGTATGTTTGGAGGGCCAGGAGTTACCGGGGAGCTGTTTTTT
TRBJ2-7 | TRBV9 | TRBD1 | - | CASSGQGAYEQYF | TGTGCCAGCAGCGGACAGGGGGCCTACGAGCAGTACTTC
TRBJ2-1 | TRBV2 | TRBD1 | few | CASRVDRGGNNEQFF | TGTGCCAGCAGAGTCGACAGGGGTGGAAACAATGAGCAGTTCTTC
TRBJ1-1 | TRBV7-2 | TRBD1 | few | CASSLAWTGGDLTEAFF | TGTGCCAGCAGCTTAGCTTGGACAGGGGGCGATCTCACTGAAGCTTTCTTT
TRBJ2-7 | TRBV15 | - | - | CATSIRTAQVHEQYF | TGTGCCACCAGCATTAGGACTGCCCAGGTCCACGAGCAGTACTTC
TRBJ2-7 | TRBV4-3 | - | - | CASSPNVRLYEQYF | TGCGCCAGCAGCCCCAACGTGAGGCTCTACGAGCAGTACTTC
TRBJ2-6 | TRBV28 | - | few | CASSLQEGRGSGANVLTF | TGTGCCAGCAGTTTACAGGAGGGTCGGGGCTCTGGGGCCAACGTCCTGACTTTC
TRBJ1-3 | TRBV28 | - | - | CASKVRESENTIYF | TGTGCCAGCAAGGTCCGGGAATCAGAAAACACCATATATTTT
TRBJ2-3 | TRBV6-5 | - | - | CASSYRGSSTDTQYF | TGTGCCAGCAGTTACAGGGGCAGCAGCACAGATACGCAGTATTTT
TRBJ1-2 | TRBV7-9 | - | - | CSSSSHFPNYGYTF | TGTTCCAGCAGCTCCCATTTCCCCAACTATGGCTACACCTTC
TRBJ1-1 | TRBV6-1 | TRBD1 | - | CASGQGPMNTEAFF | TGTGCCAGCGGACAGGGGCCCATGAACACTGAAGCTTTCTTT